One T cell receptor (beta chain) is described in this entry. Germline V gene data show CDR1 as MNHEY and CDR2 as SVGAGI. This CDR3 is 13 amino acids long. The V gene lost 6 bases and the J gene lost 4 bases, with 10 bases spanning the gap. This sample stems from a study of shared clonotypes between healthy human individuals. Generated by immunoSEQ multiplex PCR, the TCRdb table keeps only in-frame clones and is missing some. The data show over a million clones, with around three quarters seen just once and 0.61% held by the top ten. Sequencing was carried out using memory CD4+ T cells from PBMCs. As for subset: CD45RA-negative fraction. The sequence came from a man aged 18 to 30 in good health. Some clones in this sample may be carry-over from other donors' samples. This chain uses TRBV6-5 with TRBJ1-5, with D uncertain. CDR3 in DNA: TGTGCCAGCAGCTCTCGAATTAATCAGCCCCAGCATTTT. It translates to CASSSRINQPQHF.